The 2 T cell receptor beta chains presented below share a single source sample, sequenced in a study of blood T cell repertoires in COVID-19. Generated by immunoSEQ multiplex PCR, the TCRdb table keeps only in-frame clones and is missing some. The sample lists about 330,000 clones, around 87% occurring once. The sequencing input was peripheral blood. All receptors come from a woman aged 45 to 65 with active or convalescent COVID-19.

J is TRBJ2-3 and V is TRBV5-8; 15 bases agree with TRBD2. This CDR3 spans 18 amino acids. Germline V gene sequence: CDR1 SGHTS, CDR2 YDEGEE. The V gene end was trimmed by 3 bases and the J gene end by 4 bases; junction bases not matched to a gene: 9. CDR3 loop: CASSSPIGLAGGADTQYF. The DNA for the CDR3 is TGTGCCAGCAGCTCCCCCATAGGACTAGCGGGGGGGGCAGATACGCAGTATTTT. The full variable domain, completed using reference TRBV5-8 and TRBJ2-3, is EAGVTQSPTHLIKTRGQQATLRCSPISGHTSVYWYQQALGLGLQFLLWYDEGEERNRGNFPPRFSGRQFPNYSSELNVNALELEDSALYLCASSSPIGLAGGADTQYFGPGTRLTVL.

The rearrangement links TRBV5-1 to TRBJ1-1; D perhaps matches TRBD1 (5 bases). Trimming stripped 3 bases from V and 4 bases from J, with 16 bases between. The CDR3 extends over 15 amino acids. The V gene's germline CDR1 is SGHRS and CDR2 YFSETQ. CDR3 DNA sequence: TGCGCCAGCAGCTCCCTAACAGGCGGGGGCACTGAAGCTTTCTTT. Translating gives CASSSLTGGGTEAFF.